Sequencing of this T cell receptor beta chain was carried out in a study of post-analysis software for immune sequencing data. Unique molecular identifiers featured in each of the TCR beta cDNA libraries. In TCRdb, the PCR reads were re-called with MiXCR into one record per CDR3 protein. The sample has some 260,000 distinct CDR3 sequences, 36% seen once. This TCR was recovered from a girl between 10 and 17 years old with multiple sclerosis. The sample consisted of blood.

The chain's CDR3 is CASSINPGQGNAAFF. The DNA for the CDR3 is TGTGCCAGCAGCATCAATCCGGGACAGGGGAACGCAGCTTTCTTT. The chain uses TRBV11-3 and TRBJ1-1; the match to TRBD1 covers 10 bases. The germline gives CDR1 SGHNT, CDR2 YENEEA. V trimming: 5 bases; J trimming: 10 bases; junction bases outside the gene matches: 13. This CDR3 region has 15 residues.